This TCR beta chain was captured in a study of immune characterization of retroperitoneal liposarcoma. MiXCR was run by TCRdb on the PCR reads, yielding one entry per CDR3 protein. Of some 11,000 distinct CDR3 sequences listed, about a quarter are singletons. Germline values: CDR1 MNHNS, CDR2 SASEGT. Trimming shortened V by 4 bases and J by 1 base, and 10 bases separated the two germline ends. This CDR3 is built from 14 residues. The origin of this receptor is a male donor with retroperitoneal liposarcoma. The sample comprised tumor tissue. The chain couples TRBV6-1 to TRBJ1-1; the D gene is possibly TRBD1 (5 bases). CDR3 in amino acids: CASSAGTENTEAFF. The CDR3 DNA reads as TGTGCCAGCAGTGCCGGGACGGAGAACACTGAAGCTTTCTTT.